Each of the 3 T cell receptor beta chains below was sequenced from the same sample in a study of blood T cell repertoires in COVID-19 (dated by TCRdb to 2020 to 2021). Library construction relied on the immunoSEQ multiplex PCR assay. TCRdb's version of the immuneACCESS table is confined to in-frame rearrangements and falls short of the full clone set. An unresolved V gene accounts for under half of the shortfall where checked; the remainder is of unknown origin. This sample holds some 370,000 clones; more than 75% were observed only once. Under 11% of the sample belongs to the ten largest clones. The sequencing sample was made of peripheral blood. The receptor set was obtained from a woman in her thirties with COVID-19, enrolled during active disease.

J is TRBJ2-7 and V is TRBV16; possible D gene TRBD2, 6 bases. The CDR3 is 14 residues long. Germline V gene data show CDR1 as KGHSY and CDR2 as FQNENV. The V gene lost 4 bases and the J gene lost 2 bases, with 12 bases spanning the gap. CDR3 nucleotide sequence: TGTGCCAGCAGCCCCCGGGGGAACACCTACGAGCAGTACTTC. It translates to CASSPRGNTYEQYF. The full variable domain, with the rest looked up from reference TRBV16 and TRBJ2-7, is GEEVAQTPKHLVRGEGQKAKLYCAPIKGHSYVFWYQQVLKNEFKFLISFQNENVFDETGMPKERFSAKCLPNSPCSLEIQATKLEDSAVYFCASSPRGNTYEQYFGPGTRLTVT.

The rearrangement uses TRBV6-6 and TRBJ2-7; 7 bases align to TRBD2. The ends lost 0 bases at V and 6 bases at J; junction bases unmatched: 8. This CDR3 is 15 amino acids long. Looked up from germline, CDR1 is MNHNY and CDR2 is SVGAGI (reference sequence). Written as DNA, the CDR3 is TGTGCCAGCAGTTACTCGACCCCTGGGGGGGGCGAGCAGTACTTC. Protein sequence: CASSYSTPGGGEQYF.

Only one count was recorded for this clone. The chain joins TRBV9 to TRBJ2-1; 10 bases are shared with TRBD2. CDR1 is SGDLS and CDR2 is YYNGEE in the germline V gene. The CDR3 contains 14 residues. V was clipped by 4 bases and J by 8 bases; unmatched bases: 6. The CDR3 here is CASSPRLAGYEQFF. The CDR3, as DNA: TGTGCCAGCAGCCCCCGACTAGCGGGCTATGAGCAGTTCTTC.